The 9 T cell receptor beta chains below all came from one sample that was sequenced in a study of blood T cell repertoires in COVID-19. Assay used: immunoSEQ multiplex PCR; TCRdb lists only in-frame clones, some missing. The sample records some 200,000 clones, roughly nine tenths being singletons. Sequencing used peripheral blood. All receptors come from a woman aged 60-75 years with COVID-19, enrolled during active disease.

In this sample, this clone turned up once. This chain links TRBV27 with TRBJ1-3; 7 nucleotides line up with TRBD1. The junction had 7 bases not matched to a gene; V was cut back by 5 bases and J by 0 bases. CDR3 size: 16 residues. Germline V lookup: CDR1 MNHEY, CDR2 SMNVEV (reference sequence). DNA for the CDR3: TGTGCCAGCAGTCCAAGGACAGGATTCTCTGGAAACACCATATATTTT. Its translation is CASSPRTGFSGNTIYF.

The chain carries TRBV28 and TRBJ2-7, with D maybe TRBD1 (6 bases). The CDR3 is 14 residues long. Germline lookup yields CDR1 MDHEN and CDR2 SYDVKM. Between the trimmed V and J ends, which lost 4 bases and 3 bases, there was a span of 13 bases. The CDR3 sequence is CASSYRGRGYEQYF. The CDR3 DNA is TGTGCCAGCAGTTACCGCGGCAGGGGCTACGAGCAGTACTTC.

This chain joins TRBV4-3 and TRBJ1-2; tentatively, D is TRBD1 (6 bases). Deletions cut 1 base from V and 7 bases from J, with 22 bases between. The CDR3 loop spans 17 amino acids. CDR1 LGHNA and CDR2 YSLEER come from the germline V gene. CDR3 in amino acids: CASSQGRIQGKVGGYTF. The CDR3 DNA reads TGCGCCAGCAGCCAAGGGAGAATCCAGGGGAAGGTGGGTGGCTACACCTTC.

The chain joins TRBV5-6 to TRBJ1-4; D perhaps matches TRBD1 (5 bases). The CDR3 loop spans 14 amino acids. Germline loops: CDR1 SGHDT, CDR2 YYEEEE. Trimming shortened V by 2 bases and J by 4 bases, and 9 bases separated the two germline ends. The chain's CDR3 is CASSFPDSNEKLFF. DNA of the CDR3: TGTGCCAGCAGCTTCCCAGACAGTAATGAAAAACTGTTTTTT. Full variable domain (rest looked up from reference TRBV5-6 and TRBJ1-4): DAGVTQSPTHLIKTRGQQVTLRCSPKSGHDTVSWYQQALGQGPQFIFQYYEEEERQRGNFPDRFSGHQFPNYSSELNVNALLLGDSALYLCASSFPDSNEKLFFGSGTQLSVL.

CDR3 residues: CASSSRPGTVYGYTF. In DNA form, the CDR3 reads TGTGCCAGCAGCTCACGACCCGGGACAGTCTATGGCTACACCTTC. This rearrangement joins TRBV9 to TRBJ1-2; 7 bases map to TRBD1. V was clipped by 4 bases and J by 4 bases; unmatched bases: 10. CDR1 is SGDLS, CDR2 YYNGEE, per germline. There are 15 residues in the CDR3.

This chain links TRBV28 with TRBJ2-3, with TRBD2 matching 12 bases. The CDR3 runs to 16 residues. J gave up 6 bases and V 6 bases, and 10 bases lay outside the gene matches. Looked up from germline, CDR1 is MDHEN and CDR2 is SYDVKM. The CDR3 sequence is CASRGLAGRVLDTQYF. In DNA form, the CDR3 reads TGTGCCAGCAGAGGACTAGCGGGACGAGTTCTGGATACGCAGTATTTT.

V usage is TRBV19 and J usage is TRBJ2-3, with TRBD2 matching over 11 bases. The CDR3 has 16 amino acids. The J segment lost 4 bases and the V segment lost 3 bases, leaving 6 bases of the junction unmatched. CDR1 is LNHDA, CDR2 SQIVND, per germline (reference sequence). The CDR3 region has the DNA TGTGCCAGTAGTATCGGGCTAGCGGGGGGCCCAGATACGCAGTATTTT. Its translation: CASSIGLAGGPDTQYF.

The sample holds one count of this clone. V gene TRBV28 combines with J gene TRBJ1-5; D is perhaps TRBD1 (5 bases). Germline lookup yields CDR1 MDHEN and CDR2 SYDVKM. Trimming stripped 5 bases from V and 4 bases from J, with 15 bases between. This CDR3 spans 15 amino acids. CDR3 protein: CASSPQGLTNQPQHF. The DNA for the CDR3 is TGTGCCAGCAGTCCCCAGGGACTGACAAATCAGCCCCAGCATTTT.

This chain connects TRBV28 to TRBJ1-1; D not resolved. Between the trimmed V and J ends, which lost 3 bases and 9 bases, there was a span of 11 bases. Germline assignment: CDR1 MDHEN and CDR2 SYDVKM. This CDR3 has 12 amino acids. CDR3 residues: CASSFWADKAFF. Written as DNA, the CDR3 is TGTGCCAGCAGTTTCTGGGCAGACAAAGCTTTCTTT.